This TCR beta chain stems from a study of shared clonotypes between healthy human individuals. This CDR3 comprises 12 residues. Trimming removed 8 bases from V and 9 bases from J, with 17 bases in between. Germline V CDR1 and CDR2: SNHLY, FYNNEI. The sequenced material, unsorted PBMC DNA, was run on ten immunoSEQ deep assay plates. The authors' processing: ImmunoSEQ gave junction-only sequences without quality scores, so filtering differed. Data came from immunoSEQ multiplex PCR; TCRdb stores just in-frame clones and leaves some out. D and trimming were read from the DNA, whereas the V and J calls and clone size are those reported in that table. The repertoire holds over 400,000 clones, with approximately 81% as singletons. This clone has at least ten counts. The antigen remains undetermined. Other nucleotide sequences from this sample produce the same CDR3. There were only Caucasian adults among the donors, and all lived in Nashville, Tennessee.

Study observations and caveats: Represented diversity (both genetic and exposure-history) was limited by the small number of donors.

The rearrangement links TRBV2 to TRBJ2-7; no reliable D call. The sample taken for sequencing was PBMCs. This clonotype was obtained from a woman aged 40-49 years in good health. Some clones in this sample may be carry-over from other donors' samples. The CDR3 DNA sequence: TGTGCCAGCTCCATATCGAGGTTGGGGCAGTACTTC. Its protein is CASSISRLGQYF.